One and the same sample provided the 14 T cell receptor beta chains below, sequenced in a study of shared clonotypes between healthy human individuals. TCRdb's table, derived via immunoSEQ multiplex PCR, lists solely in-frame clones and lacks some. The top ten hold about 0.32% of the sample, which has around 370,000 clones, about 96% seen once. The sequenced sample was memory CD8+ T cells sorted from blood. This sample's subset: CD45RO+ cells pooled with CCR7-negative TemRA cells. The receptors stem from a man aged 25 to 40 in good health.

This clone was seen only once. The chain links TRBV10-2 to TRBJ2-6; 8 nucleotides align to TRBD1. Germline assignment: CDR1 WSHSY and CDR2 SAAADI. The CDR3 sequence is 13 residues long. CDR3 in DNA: TGCGCGACAGGGGTTCCTGGGGCCAACGTCCTGACTTTC. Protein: CATGVPGANVLTF.

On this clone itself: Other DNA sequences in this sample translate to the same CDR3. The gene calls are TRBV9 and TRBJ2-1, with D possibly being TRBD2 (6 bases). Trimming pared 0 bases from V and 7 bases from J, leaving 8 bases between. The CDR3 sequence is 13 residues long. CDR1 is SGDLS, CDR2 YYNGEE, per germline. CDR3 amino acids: CASSVAGGNEQFF. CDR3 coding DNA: TGTGCCAGCAGCGTAGCTGGGGGGAATGAGCAGTTCTTC.

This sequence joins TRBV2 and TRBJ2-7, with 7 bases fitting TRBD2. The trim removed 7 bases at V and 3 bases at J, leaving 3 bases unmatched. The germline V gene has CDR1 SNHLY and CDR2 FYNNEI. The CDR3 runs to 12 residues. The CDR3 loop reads CASNPSGYEQYF. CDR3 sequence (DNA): TGTGCCAGCAACCCTAGCGGCTACGAGCAGTACTTC.

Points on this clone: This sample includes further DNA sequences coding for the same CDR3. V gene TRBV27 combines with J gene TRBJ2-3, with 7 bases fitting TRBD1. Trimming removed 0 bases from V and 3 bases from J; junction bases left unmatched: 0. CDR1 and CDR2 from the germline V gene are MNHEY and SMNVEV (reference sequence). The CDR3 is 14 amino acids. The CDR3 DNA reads TGTGCCAGCAGTTTATCGACAGGGACAGATACGCAGTATTTT. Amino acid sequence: CASSLSTGTDTQYF.

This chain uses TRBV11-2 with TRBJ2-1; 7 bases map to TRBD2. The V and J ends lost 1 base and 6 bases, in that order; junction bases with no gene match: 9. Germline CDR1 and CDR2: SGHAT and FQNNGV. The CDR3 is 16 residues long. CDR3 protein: CASSLAFRLASNEQFF. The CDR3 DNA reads TGTGCCAGCAGCTTAGCCTTTAGACTAGCCTCCAATGAGCAGTTCTTC.

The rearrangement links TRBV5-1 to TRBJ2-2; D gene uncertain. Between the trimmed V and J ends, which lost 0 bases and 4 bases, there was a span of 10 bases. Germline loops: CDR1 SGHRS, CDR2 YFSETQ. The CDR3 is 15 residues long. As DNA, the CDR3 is TGCGCCAGCAGCTTGGTCGGTCAGGTCACCGGGGAGCTGTTTTTT. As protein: CASSLVGQVTGELFF. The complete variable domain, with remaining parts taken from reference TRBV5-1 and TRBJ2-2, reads KAGVTQTPRYLIKTRGQQVTLSCSPISGHRSVSWYQQTPGQGLQFLFEYFSETQRNKGNFPGRFSGRQFSNSRSEMNVSTLELGDSALYLCASSLVGQVTGELFFGEGSRLTVL.

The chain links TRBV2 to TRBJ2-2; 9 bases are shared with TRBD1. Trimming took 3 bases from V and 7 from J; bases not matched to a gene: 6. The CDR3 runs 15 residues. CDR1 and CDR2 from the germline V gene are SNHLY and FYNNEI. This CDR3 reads CASSDNRGPNGELFF. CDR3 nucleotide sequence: TGTGCCAGCAGTGACAACAGGGGGCCTAACGGGGAGCTGTTTTTT.

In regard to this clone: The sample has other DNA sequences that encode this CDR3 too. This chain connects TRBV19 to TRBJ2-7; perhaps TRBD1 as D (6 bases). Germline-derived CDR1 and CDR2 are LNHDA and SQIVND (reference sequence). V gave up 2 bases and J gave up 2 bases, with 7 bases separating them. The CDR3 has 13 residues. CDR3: CASSIRDTYEQYF. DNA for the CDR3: TGTGCCAGTAGTATAAGGGACACCTACGAGCAGTACTTC.

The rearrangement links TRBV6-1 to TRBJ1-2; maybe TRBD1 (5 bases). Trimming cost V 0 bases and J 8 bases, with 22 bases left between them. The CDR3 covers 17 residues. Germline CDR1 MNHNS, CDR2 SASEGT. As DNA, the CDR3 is TGTGCCAGCAGTGAAGCCGGGGACGTCGGCGTGGCGAAGGGCTACACCTTC. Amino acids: CASSEAGDVGVAKGYTF.

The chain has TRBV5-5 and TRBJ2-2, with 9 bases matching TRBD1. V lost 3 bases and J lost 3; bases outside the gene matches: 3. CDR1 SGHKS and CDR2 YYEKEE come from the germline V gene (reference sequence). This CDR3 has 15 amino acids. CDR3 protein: CASSWDRVYTGELFF. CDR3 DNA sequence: TGTGCCAGCAGCTGGGACAGGGTATACACCGGGGAGCTGTTTTTT.

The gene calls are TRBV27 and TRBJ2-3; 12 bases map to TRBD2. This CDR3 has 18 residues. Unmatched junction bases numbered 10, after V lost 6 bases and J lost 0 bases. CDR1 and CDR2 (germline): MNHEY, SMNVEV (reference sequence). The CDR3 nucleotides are TGTGCCAGCAGGGGGGGACTAGCGGGCCGCCCTAGCACAGATACGCAGTATTTT. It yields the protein CASRGGLAGRPSTDTQYF.

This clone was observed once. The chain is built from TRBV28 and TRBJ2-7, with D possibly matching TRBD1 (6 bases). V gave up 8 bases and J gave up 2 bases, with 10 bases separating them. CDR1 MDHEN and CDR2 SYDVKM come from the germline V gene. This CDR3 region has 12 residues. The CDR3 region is CASRTAAYEQYF. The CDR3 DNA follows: TGTGCCAGCCGGACAGCAGCCTACGAGCAGTACTTC.

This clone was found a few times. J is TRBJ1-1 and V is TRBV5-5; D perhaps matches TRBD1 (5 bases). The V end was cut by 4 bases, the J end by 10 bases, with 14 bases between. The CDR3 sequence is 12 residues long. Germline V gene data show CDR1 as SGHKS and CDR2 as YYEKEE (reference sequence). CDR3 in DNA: TGTGCCAGCAGCCTTCTTTTAGGGGCAGCTTTCTTT. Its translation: CASSLLLGAAFF.

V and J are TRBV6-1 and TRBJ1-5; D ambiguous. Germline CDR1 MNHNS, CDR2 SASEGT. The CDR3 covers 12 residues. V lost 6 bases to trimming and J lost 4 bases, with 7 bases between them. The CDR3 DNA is TGTGCCAGCAGCCAGGCAAATCAGCCCCAGCATTTT. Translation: CASSQANQPQHF.